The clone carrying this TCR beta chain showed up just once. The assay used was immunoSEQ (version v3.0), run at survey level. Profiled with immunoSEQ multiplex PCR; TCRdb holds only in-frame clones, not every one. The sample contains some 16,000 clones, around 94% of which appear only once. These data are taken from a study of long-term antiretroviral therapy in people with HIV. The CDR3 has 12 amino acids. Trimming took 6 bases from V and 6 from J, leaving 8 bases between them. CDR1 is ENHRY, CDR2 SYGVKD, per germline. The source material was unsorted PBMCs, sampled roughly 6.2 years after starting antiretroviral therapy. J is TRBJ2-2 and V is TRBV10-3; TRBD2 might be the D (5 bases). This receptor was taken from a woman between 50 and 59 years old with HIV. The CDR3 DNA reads TGTGCCATCAGCCTGGACTCCGGGGAGCTGTTTTTT. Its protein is CAISLDSGELFF.